The rows below give T cell receptor beta chains drawn from one sample of a study of identical twins. TCRdb itself ran the 5' RACE reads through MiXCR, one entry per CDR3 protein. The data hold roughly 750,000 distinct CDR3 sequences, with 21% observed a single time. These records were also assigned to another study, of T cells expressing NK-cell markers.

Sequenced: PBMCs. All receptors come from a woman younger than 30 in good health. The CDR3 runs from the conserved cysteine through the conserved F or W. The order of the fields is D gene, J gene, V gene, clone size, CDR3 DNA, CDR3 protein. D genes are given only for firm matches. Expanded clones are given a class, and other clones once, few, many or no size at all.

- | TRBJ1-2 | TRBV6-5 | once | TGTGCCAGCAGTGAGGGCAGTAACTCTGGCTACACCTTC | CASSEGSNSGYTF
- | TRBJ2-7 | TRBV4-1 | - | TGCGCCAGCAGCCAAGAACCCAGCGGAGCCTACGAGCAGTACTTC | CASSQEPSGAYEQYF
- | TRBJ2-5 | TRBV5-1 | few | TGCGCCAGCAGCCGGGACACGAGGCTAGAGACCCAGTACTTC | CASSRDTRLETQYF
TRBD2 | TRBJ2-3 | TRBV2 | - | TGTGCCAGCAGTGAACTAGCGGGGGGAACCACAGATACGCAGTATTTT | CASSELAGGTTDTQYF
TRBD2 | TRBJ2-3 | TRBV10-3 | many | TGTGCCATCAAGGGAGGGAGCCCAGATACGCAGTATTTT | CAIKGGSPDTQYF
- | TRBJ1-1 | TRBV29-1 | - | TGCAGCGTTGCCGGGACTGAAGCTTTCTTT | CSVAGTEAFF
TRBD2 | TRBJ2-1 | TRBV7-2 | - | TGTGCCAGCAGCCTTGGACTAGAGCCATACAATGAGCAGTTCTTC | CASSLGLEPYNEQFF
- | TRBJ2-5 | TRBV20-1 | - | TGCAGTGCTAGGGCTCGGGCGGGGAGGTACCAAGAGACCCAGTACTTC | CSARARAGRYQETQYF
- | TRBJ1-1 | TRBV6-5 | - | TGTGCCAGCAGTTCGGAACTTTCCTCTTTCTTT | CASSSELSSFF
- | TRBJ2-3 | TRBV5-5 | - | TGTGCCAGCAGCTGGCAAGGGAGCCTCAGCACAGATACGCAGTATTTT | CASSWQGSLSTDTQYF
- | TRBJ2-1 | TRBV5-1 | few | TGCGCCAGCAGCTTGGCCGAATCGAGCCGTTCCTACAATGAGCAGTTCTTC | CASSLAESSRSYNEQFF
- | TRBJ1-1 | TRBV6-5 | - | TGTGCCAGCACCTCTCGTAGGGGGGAAGCTTTCTTT | CASTSRRGEAFF
- | TRBJ2-5 | TRBV5-1 | few | TGCGCCAGCACCAACTCGTACCAAGAGACCCAGTACTTC | CASTNSYQETQYF
TRBD1 | TRBJ2-7 | TRBV12-3/TRBV12-4 | - | TGTGCCAGCAGAACGCAGGGGGCGGCCATCTACGAGCAGTACTTC | CASRTQGAAIYEQYF
TRBD2 | TRBJ2-3 | TRBV20-1 | - | TGCAGTGCTGAATCCGGGACTAGCAGGGGGACAGATACGCAGTATTTT | CSAESGTSRGTDTQYF